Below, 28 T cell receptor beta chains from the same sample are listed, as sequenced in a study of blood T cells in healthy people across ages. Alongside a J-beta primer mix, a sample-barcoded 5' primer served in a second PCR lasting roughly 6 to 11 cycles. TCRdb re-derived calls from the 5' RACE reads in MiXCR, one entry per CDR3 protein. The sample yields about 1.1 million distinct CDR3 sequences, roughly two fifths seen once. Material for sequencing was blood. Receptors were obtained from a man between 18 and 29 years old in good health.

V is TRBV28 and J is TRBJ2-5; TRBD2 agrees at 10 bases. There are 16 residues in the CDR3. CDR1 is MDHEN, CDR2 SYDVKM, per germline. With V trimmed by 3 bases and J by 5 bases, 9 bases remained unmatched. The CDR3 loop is CASSFILAGVRETQYF. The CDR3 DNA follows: TGTGCCAGCAGTTTTATCCTAGCGGGGGTCCGGGAGACCCAGTACTTC.

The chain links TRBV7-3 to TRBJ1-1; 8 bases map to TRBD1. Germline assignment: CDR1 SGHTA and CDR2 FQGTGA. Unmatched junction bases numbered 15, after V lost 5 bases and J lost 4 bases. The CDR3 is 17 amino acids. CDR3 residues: CASSQTYTGGGGTEAFF. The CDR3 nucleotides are TGTGCCAGCAGCCAAACTTATACAGGGGGTGGGGGCACTGAAGCTTTCTTT.

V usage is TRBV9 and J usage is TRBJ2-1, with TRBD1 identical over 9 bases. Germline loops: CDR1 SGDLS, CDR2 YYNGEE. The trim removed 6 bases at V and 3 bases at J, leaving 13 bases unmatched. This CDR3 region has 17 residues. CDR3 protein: CASNKARDRDYYNEQFF. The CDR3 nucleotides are TGTGCCAGCAACAAGGCCCGGGACAGGGATTACTACAATGAGCAGTTCTTC.

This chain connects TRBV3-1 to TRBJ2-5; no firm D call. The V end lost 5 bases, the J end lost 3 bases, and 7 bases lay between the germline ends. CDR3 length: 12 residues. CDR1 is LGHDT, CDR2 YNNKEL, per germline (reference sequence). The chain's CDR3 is CASSAFEETQYF. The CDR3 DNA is TGTGCCAGCAGCGCCTTCGAAGAGACCCAGTACTTC.

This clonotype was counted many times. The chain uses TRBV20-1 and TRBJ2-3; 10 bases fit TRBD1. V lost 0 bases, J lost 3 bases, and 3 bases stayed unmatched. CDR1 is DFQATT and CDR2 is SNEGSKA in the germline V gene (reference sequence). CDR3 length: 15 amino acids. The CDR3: CSARDQGQGTDTQYF. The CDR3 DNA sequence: TGCAGTGCTAGAGATCAGGGACAGGGGACAGATACGCAGTATTTT.

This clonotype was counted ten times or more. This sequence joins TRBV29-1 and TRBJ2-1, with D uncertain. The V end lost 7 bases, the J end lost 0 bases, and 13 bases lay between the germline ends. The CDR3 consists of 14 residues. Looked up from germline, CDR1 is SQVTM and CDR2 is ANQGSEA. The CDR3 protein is CSAARESSYNEQFF. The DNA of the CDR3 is TGCAGCGCAGCTCGAGAAAGCTCCTACAATGAGCAGTTCTTC.

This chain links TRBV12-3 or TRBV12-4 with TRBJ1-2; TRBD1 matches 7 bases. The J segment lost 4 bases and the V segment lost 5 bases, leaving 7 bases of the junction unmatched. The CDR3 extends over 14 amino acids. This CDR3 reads CASSIQGGIYGYTF. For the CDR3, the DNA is TGTGCCAGCAGTATCCAGGGGGGAATCTATGGCTACACCTTC.

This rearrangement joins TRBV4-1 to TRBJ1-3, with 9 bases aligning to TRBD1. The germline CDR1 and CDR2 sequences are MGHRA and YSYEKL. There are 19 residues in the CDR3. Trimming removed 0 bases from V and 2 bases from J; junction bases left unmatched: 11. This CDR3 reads CASSQDRDTGTGTGNTIYF. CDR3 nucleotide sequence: TGCGCCAGCAGCCAAGATAGGGACACCGGGACAGGGACTGGAAACACCATATATTTT.

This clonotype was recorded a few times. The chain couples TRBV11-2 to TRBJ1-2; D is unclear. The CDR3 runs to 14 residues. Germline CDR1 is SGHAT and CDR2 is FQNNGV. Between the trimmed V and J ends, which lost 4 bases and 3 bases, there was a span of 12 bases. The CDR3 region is CASSSGSGHYGYTF. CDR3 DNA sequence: TGTGCCAGCAGCTCTGGGTCCGGGCACTATGGCTACACCTTC. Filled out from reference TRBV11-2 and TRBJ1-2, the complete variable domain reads EAGVAQSPRYKIIEKRQSVAFWCNPISGHATLYWYQQILGQGPKLLIQFQNNGVVDDSQLPKDRFSAERLKGVDSTLKIQPAKLEDSAVYLCASSSGSGHYGYTFGSGTRLTVV.

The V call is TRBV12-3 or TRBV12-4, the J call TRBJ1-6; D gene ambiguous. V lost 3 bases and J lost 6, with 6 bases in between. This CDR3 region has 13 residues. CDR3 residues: CASSFDFNSPLHF. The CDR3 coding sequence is TGTGCCAGCAGTTTTGATTTTAATTCACCCCTCCACTTT.

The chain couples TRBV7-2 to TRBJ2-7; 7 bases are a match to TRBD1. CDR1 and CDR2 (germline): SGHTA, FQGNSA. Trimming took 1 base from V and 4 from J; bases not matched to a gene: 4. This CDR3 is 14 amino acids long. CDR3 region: CASSLVIQGYEQYF. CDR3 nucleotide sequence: TGTGCCAGCAGCTTAGTAATACAGGGGTACGAGCAGTACTTC.

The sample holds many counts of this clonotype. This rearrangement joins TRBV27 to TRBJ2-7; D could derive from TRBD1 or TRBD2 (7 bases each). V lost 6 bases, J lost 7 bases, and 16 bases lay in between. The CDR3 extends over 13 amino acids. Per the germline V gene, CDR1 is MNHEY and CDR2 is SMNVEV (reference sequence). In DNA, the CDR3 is TGTGCCAGCAGCCCTCGACAGGGAGGGGAGCAGTACTTC. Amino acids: CASSPRQGGEQYF.

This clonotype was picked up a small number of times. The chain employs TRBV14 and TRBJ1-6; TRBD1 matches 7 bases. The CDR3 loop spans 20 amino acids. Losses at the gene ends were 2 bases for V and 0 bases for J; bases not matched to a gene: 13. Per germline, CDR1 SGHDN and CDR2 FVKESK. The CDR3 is CASSQRQGKLGYSYNSPLHF. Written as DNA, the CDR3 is TGTGCCAGCAGCCAAAGACAGGGAAAGTTGGGGTACTCCTATAATTCACCCCTCCACTTT. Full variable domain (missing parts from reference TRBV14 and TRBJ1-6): EAGVTQFPSHSVIEKGQTVTLRCDPISGHDNLYWYRRVMGKEIKFLLHFVKESKQDESGMPNNRFLAERTGGTYSTLKVQPAELEDSGVYFCASSQRQGKLGYSYNSPLHFGNGTRLTVT.

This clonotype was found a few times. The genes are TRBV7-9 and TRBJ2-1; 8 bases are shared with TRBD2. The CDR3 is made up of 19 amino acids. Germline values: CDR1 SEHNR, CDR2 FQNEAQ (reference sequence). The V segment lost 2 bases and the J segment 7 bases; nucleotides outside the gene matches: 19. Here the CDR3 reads CASSLNGGGTRNPRNEQFF. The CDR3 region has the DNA TGTGCCAGCAGCTTAAACGGCGGGGGGACCCGCAACCCTCGGAATGAGCAGTTCTTC.

The CDR3: CSGLTQHNSPLHF. The CDR3 nucleotides read TGCAGTGGACTCACTCAACATAATTCACCCCTCCACTTT. This chain uses TRBV20-1 with TRBJ1-6, with D unresolved. V lost 7 bases, J lost 5 bases, and 12 bases lay in between. This CDR3 region has 13 residues. The germline gives CDR1 DFQATT, CDR2 SNEGSKA (reference sequence).

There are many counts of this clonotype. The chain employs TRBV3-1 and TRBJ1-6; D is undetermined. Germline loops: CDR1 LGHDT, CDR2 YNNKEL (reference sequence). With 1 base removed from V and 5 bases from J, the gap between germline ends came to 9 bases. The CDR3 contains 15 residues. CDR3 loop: CASSQGFSNNSPLHF. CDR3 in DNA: TGTGCCAGCAGCCAAGGGTTTTCTAATAATTCACCCCTCCACTTT.

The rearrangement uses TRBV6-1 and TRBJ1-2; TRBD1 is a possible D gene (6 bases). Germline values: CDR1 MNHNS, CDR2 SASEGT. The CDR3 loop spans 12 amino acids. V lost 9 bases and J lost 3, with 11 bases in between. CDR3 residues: CASMDSYYGYTF. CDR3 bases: TGTGCCAGTATGGACAGCTACTATGGCTACACCTTC.

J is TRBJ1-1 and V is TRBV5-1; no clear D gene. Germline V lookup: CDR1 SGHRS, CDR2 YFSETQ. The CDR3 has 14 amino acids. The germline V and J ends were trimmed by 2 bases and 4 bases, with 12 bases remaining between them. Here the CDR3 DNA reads TGCGCCAGCAGCTTTAGTCTCTTAGGCACTGAAGCTTTCTTT. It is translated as CASSFSLLGTEAFF.

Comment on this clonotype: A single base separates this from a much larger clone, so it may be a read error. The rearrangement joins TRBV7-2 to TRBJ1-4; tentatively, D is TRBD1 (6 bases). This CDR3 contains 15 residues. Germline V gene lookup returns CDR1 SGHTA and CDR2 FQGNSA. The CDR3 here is CVSSQRQGRNEKLFF. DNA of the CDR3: TGTGTCAGCAGCCAAAGGCAGGGGAGGAATGAAAAACTGTTTTTT.

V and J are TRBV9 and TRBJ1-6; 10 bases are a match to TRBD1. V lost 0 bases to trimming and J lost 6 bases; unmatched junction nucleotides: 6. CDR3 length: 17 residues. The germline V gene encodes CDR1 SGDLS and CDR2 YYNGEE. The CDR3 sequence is CASSVAGTGASNSPLHF. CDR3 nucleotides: TGTGCCAGCAGCGTAGCCGGGACAGGGGCATCTAATTCACCCCTCCACTTT.

The CDR3 spells CSARDPTGITTDTQYF. CDR3 coding DNA: TGCAGTGCTAGAGATCCGACAGGGATCACCACAGATACGCAGTATTTT. The chain uses TRBV20-1 and TRBJ2-3, with TRBD1 identical over 7 bases. This CDR3 spans 16 amino acids. Germline trimming cut 0 bases from V and 2 bases from J; bases unmatched to any gene: 8. The germline gives CDR1 DFQATT, CDR2 SNEGSKA (reference sequence).

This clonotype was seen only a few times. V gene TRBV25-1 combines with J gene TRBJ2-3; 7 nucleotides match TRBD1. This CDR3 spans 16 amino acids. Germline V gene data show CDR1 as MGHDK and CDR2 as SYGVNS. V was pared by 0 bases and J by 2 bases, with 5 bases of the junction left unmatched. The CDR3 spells CASSEYQGQTTDTQYF. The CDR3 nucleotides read TGTGCCAGCAGTGAATATCAGGGACAGACCACAGATACGCAGTATTTT.

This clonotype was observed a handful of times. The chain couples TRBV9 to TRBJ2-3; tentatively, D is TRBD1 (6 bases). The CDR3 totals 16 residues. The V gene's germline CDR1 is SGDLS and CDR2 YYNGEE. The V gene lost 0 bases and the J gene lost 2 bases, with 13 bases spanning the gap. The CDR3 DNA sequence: TGTGCCAGCAGCGTAGAGCGAGACAGGTTCACAGATACGCAGTATTTT. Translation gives CASSVERDRFTDTQYF.

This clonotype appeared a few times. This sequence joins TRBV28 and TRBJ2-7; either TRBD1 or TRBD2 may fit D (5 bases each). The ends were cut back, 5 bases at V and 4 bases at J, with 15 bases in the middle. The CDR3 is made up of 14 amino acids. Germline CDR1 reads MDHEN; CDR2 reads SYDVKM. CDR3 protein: CASSPRPGGYEQYF. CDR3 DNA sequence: TGTGCCAGCAGTCCCCGCCCTGGGGGTTACGAGCAGTACTTC.

Here the CDR3 DNA reads TGTGCCAGCAGCCAAGTAGGGACTAGAAGTCAGTTCTTC. Its protein product is CASSQVGTRSQFF. The rearrangement links TRBV4-2 to TRBJ2-1; TRBD2 agrees at 8 bases. The ends lost 1 base at V and 13 bases at J; junction bases unmatched: 6. The length of the CDR3 is 13 residues. Germline V gives CDR1 LGHNA, CDR2 YNFKEQ.

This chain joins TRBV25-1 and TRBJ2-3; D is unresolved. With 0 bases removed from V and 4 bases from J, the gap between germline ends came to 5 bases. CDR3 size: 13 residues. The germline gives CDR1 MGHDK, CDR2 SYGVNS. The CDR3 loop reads CASSEYVSDTQYF. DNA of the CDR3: TGTGCCAGCAGTGAATATGTGTCAGATACGCAGTATTTT. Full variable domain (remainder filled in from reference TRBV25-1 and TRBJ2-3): EADIYQTPRYLVIGTGKKITLECSQTMGHDKMYWYQQDPGMELHLIHYSYGVNSTEKGDLSSESTVSRIRTEHFPLTLESARPSHTSQYLCASSEYVSDTQYFGPGTRLTVL.

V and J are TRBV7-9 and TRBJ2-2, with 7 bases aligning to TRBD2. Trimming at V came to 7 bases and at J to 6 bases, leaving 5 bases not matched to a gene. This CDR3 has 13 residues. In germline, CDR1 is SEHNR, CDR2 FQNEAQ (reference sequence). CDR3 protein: CASTGLKAGELFF. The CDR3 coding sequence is TGTGCCAGCACGGGACTAAAGGCCGGGGAGCTGTTTTTT.

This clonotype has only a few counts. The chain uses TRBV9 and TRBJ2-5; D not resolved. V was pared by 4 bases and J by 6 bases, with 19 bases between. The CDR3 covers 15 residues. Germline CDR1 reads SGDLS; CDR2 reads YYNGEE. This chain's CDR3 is CASSLLRVPVKTQYF. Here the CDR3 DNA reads TGTGCCAGCAGCCTCCTACGAGTTCCCGTAAAGACCCAGTACTTC.